The rows below give T cell receptor beta chains drawn from one sample of a study of T cell clones after liver transplantation. Libraries were prepared by immunoSEQ multiplex PCR; TCRdb keeps only in-frame clonotypes and omits some of them. Here the sample spans about 76,000 clones, approximately 82% being singletons. This sample comprised CD4+ T cells from blood, obtained at the 22-month timepoint. These receptors were collected from a human patient who received a liver transplant. These T cells may partly come from the graft donor. CDR3s include the opening cysteine and the closing phenylalanine or tryptophan. Each record gives: D gene, clone size, V gene, CDR3 length, J gene, CDR3 protein, CDR3 DNA. D genes are given only for firm matches. Not all rows give a size; the values are once, few, many and, for expanded clones, a class.

NA,NA,TRBV6-5,12,TRBJ2-7,CASSQLNYEQYF,TGTGCCAGCAGTCAACTTAACTACGAGCAGTACTTC
TRBD1,NA,TRBV7-2,15,TRBJ1-1,CASSLSSRGHTEAFF,TGTGCCAGCAGCTTAAGTTCCAGGGGGCACACTGAAGCTTTCTTT
TRBD2,NA,TRBV6-5,14,TRBJ2-5,CASSAQGLGETQYF,TGTGCCAGCAGTGCACAGGGACTAGGAGAGACCCAGTACTTC
TRBD1,NA,TRBV7-2,16,TRBJ2-2,CASTRGSGGRTGELFF,TGTGCCAGCACCCGCGGATCAGGGGGTAGGACCGGGGAGCTGTTTTTT
NA,once,TRBV4-1,18,TRBJ1-2,CASSQGAFRAGVYYGYTF,TGCGCCAGCAGCCAAGGGGCCTTCAGGGCTGGAGTCTATTATGGCTACACCTTC
TRBD2,NA,TRBV5-1,16,TRBJ2-1,CASSSSGRGAYNEQFF,TGCGCCAGCAGCTCTAGTGGGCGGGGGGCCTACAATGAGCAGTTCTTC
NA,NA,TRBV28,14,TRBJ2-7,CASSFQTRTYEQYF,TGTGCCAGCAGTTTCCAAACTAGAACCTACGAGCAGTACTTC
TRBD2,once,TRBV2,16,TRBJ2-5,CASRKGLAGEEETQYF,TGTGCCAGCAGGAAGGGACTAGCGGGAGAGGAAGAGACCCAGTACTTC
NA,NA,TRBV4-3,15,TRBJ1-6,CASSHHTGPNSPLHF,TGCGCCAGCAGCCACCATACAGGGCCCAATTCACCCCTCCACTTT
NA,few,TRBV5-5,14,TRBJ1-1,CASSRPEGGTEAFF,TGTGCCAGCAGCCGACCGGAGGGTGGGACTGAAGCTTTCTTT
NA,NA,TRBV7-2,17,TRBJ2-3,CASSPQRGGSWEDTQYF,TGTGCCAGCAGCCCCCAGCGTGGCGGGTCATGGGAAGATACGCAGTATTTT
NA,once,TRBV29-1,13,TRBJ2-3,CSVETLGTDTQYF,TGCAGCGTTGAGACACTGGGGACAGATACGCAGTATTTT
NA,NA,TRBV21-1,13,TRBJ2-1,CASSKGGENEQFF,TGTGCCAGCAGCAAGGGGGGGGAGAATGAGCAGTTCTTC
NA,once,TRBV19,18,TRBJ1-2,CASSTDRHWDGRQDGYTF,TGTGCCAGTAGTACAGACCGGCACTGGGACGGCCGCCAGGATGGCTACACCTTC
TRBD1,NA,TRBV5-1,15,TRBJ1-3,CASSTGQGNGNTIYF,TGCGCCAGCAGCACCGGACAGGGCAATGGAAACACCATATATTTT
TRBD2,NA,TRBV10-3,14,TRBJ2-1,CAISESAVAGDLFF,TGTGCCATCAGTGAGTCGGCGGTAGCGGGAGATCTGTTCTTC
NA,NA,TRBV5-4,12,TRBJ2-7,CASSRESNEQYF,TGTGCCAGCAGCCGGGAGAGCAACGAGCAGTACTTC
TRBD1,few,TRBV9,15,TRBJ2-1,CASSDRDRVHNEQFF,TGTGCCAGCAGCGACCGGGACAGGGTCCACAATGAGCAGTTCTTC
NA,NA,TRBV12-2,16,TRBJ2-2,CASRRPGLAGTGELFF,TGTGCAAGTCGCCGGCCTGGACTAGCGGGAACCGGGGAGCTGTTTTTT
NA,NA,TRBV7-3,15,TRBJ2-1,CASSSSQAGWNEQFF,TGTGCCAGCAGCTCCTCGCAGGCGGGGTGGAATGAGCAGTTCTTC
NA,NA,TRBV5-1,14,TRBJ2-3,CASSKRTPTDTQYF,TGCGCCAGCAGCAAAAGGACCCCAACAGATACGCAGTATTTT
TRBD2,NA,TRBV11-2,14,TRBJ2-7,CASSLEWTSDEQYF,TGTGCCAGCAGCTTAGAGTGGACTAGCGACGAGCAGTACTTC
NA,NA,TRBV29-1,13,TRBJ2-3,CSVDQGLTDTQYF,TGCAGCGTTGATCAGGGCCTGACGGATACGCAGTATTTT
TRBD1,NA,TRBV2,12,TRBJ1-6,CASGTGVSPLHF,TGTGCCAGCGGGACAGGGGTTTCACCCCTCCACTTT
NA,NA,TRBV5-4,13,TRBJ1-1,CASSYGRNTEAFF,TGTGCCAGCAGCTACGGTCGGAACACTGAAGCTTTCTTT
NA,NA,TRBV11-2,13,TRBJ2-7,CASSLGGDREQYF,TGTGCCAGCAGCTTAGGAGGGGACCGGGAGCAGTACTTC
TRBD1,NA,TRBV5-4,15,TRBJ2-7,CASSQDRSLYYEQYF,TGTGCCAGCAGCCAGGACAGGAGCCTCTACTACGAGCAGTACTTC
TRBD1,NA,TRBV18,16,TRBJ1-1,CASSPRRQGQGTEAFF,TGTGCCAGCTCACCACGGAGACAGGGACAAGGCACTGAAGCTTTCTTT
NA,few,TRBV6-6,13,TRBJ2-3,CASSYLGPDTQYF,TGTGCCAGCAGTTACTTGGGCCCAGATACGCAGTATTTT
TRBD2,NA,TRBV5-1,15,TRBJ2-3,CASKTSGGTTDTQYF,TGCGCCAGCAAGACTAGCGGGGGGACCACAGATACGCAGTATTTT
NA,NA,TRBV28,10,TRBJ1-1,CASSFIETFF,TGTGCCAGCAGTTTTATTGAAACTTTCTTT
TRBD1,NA,TRBV9,13,TRBJ2-3,CATNRQGTDTQYF,TGTGCCACCAACCGACAGGGGACAGATACGCAGTATTTT
TRBD2,NA,TRBV9,15,TRBJ2-1,CASSVGGRAYYEQFF,TGTGCCAGCAGCGTAGGCGGGAGGGCGTACTATGAGCAGTTCTTC
TRBD2,NA,TRBV19,16,TRBJ2-7,CASSTTSGRALGEQYF,TGTGCCAGTAGTACAACTAGCGGGAGGGCCTTGGGGGAGCAGTACTTC
TRBD2,NA,TRBV19,15,TRBJ2-7,CASSLATSGGHEQYF,TGTGCCAGTAGCCTCGCGACTAGCGGGGGCCACGAGCAGTACTTC
NA,NA,TRBV4-2,15,TRBJ1-2,CASSQDYSRDGGYTF,TGTGCCAGCAGCCAAGATTACAGTCGGGATGGTGGCTACACCTTC
NA,NA,TRBV11-3,14,TRBJ2-1,CASSLDPWGNEQFF,TGTGCCAGCAGCTTAGATCCTTGGGGGAATGAGCAGTTCTTC
NA,NA,TRBV7-2,15,TRBJ2-7,CASSLPRSGGDEQYF,TGTGCCAGCAGCCTACCCAGGTCGGGGGGCGACGAGCAGTACTTC
NA,NA,TRBV6-5,15,TRBJ1-6,CASSYSGNINSPLHF,TGTGCCAGCAGTTACTCCGGGAATATTAATTCACCCCTCCACTTT
NA,NA,TRBV11-2,15,TRBJ2-2,CASSESDTYTGELFF,TGTGCCAGCAGCGAATCGGACACTTACACCGGGGAGCTGTTTTTT
TRBD1,NA,TRBV7-9,14,TRBJ2-5,CASSTGTAQETQYF,TGTGCCAGCAGCACGGGGACAGCCCAAGAGACCCAGTACTTC
TRBD2,NA,TRBV7-2,16,TRBJ2-1,CASSSSGTRSYNEQFF,TGTGCCAGCAGCTCCTCCGGGACTAGGTCCTACAATGAGCAGTTCTTC
NA,NA,TRBV11-2,12,TRBJ2-7,CASSLRVDEQYF,TGTGCCAGCAGCTTACGCGTCGACGAGCAGTACTTC
TRBD2,once,TRBV19,15,TRBJ2-5,CASSRASGSHETQYF,TGTGCCAGTAGCAGGGCTAGCGGGTCCCACGAGACCCAGTACTTC
NA,NA,TRBV10-1,11,TRBJ1-2,CASSESGGYTF,TGCGCCAGCAGTGAGTCAGGTGGCTACACCTTC
NA,NA,TRBV6-5,14,TRBJ1-5,CASREASINQPQHF,TGTGCCAGCAGAGAGGCATCCATCAATCAGCCCCAGCATTTT
NA,NA,TRBV5-1,14,TRBJ2-7,CASSTTTGSYEQYF,TGCGCCAGCAGCACTACGACAGGCTCCTACGAGCAGTACTTC
NA,NA,TRBV19,11,TRBJ2-3,CASSYTDTQYF,TGTGCCAGTAGCTACACAGATACGCAGTATTTT
TRBD1,few,TRBV5-6,15,TRBJ1-6,CASSLAGTGNSPLHF,TGTGCCAGCAGCTTGGCTGGGACAGGGAATTCACCCCTCCACTTT
TRBD2,once,TRBV7-3,14,TRBJ2-5,CASSPGTRGETQYF,TGTGCCAGCAGCCCTGGGACTAGGGGGGAGACCCAGTACTTC
TRBD1,NA,TRBV2,17,TRBJ1-1,CASTEQGFSGFGTEAFF,TGTGCCAGCACCGAACAGGGGTTTAGTGGTTTCGGCACTGAAGCTTTCTTT
NA,NA,TRBV6-1,13,TRBJ1-5,CASSTGFNQPQHF,TGTGCCAGCAGCACAGGTTTCAATCAGCCCCAGCATTTT
NA,NA,TRBV5-1,14,TRBJ2-7,CASSLYQGPYEQYF,TGCGCCAGCAGCTTGTATCAGGGGCCGTACGAGCAGTACTTC
NA,NA,TRBV5-1,15,TRBJ1-1,CASSLGGLGKTEAFF,TGCGCCAGCAGCTTGGGGGGATTGGGGAAGACTGAAGCTTTCTTT
NA,NA,TRBV29-1,14,TRBJ2-1,CSALWVQNYNEQFF,TGCAGCGCCCTGTGGGTACAAAACTACAATGAGCAGTTCTTC
NA,NA,TRBV7-9,13,TRBJ2-7,CASSLNRVEEQYF,TGTGCCAGCAGCTTAAACAGGGTTGAAGAGCAGTACTTC
NA,few,TRBV5-4,15,TRBJ1-4,CASSSGGEINEKLFF,TGTGCCAGCAGCTCCGGGGGTGAGATTAATGAAAAACTGTTTTTT